This record concerns one T cell receptor (beta chain) sequence. This record belongs to a study of blood T cells in healthy people across ages. With a J-beta primer mix and a sample-barcoded 5' primer, a second PCR ran roughly 6 to 11 cycles. MiXCR, run by TCRdb on the 5' RACE reads, gives a single entry per CDR3 protein. The profile shows about 700,000 distinct CDR3 sequences, 32% of them singletons. Germline values: CDR1 MDHEN, CDR2 SYDVKM. Trimming removed 5 bases at V and 0 bases at J, with 13 bases between. This CDR3 is 15 amino acids long. This TCR was recovered from a woman over 75 in good health. The chain combines TRBV28 with TRBJ2-5; possible D gene TRBD1, 5 bases. The sample taken for sequencing was blood. CDR3: CASSPYGANQETQYF. The CDR3 DNA reads TGTGCCAGCAGTCCCTATGGGGCAAACCAAGAGACCCAGTACTTC.